This T cell receptor beta chain was retrieved from a study of cytomegalovirus exposure and HLA in healthy donors. Whole-study context: Earlier results showed 117 million unique TCR beta sequences derived from approximately 180 million T cells.

PCR employed 60 Vbeta and 13 Jbeta primers. Only in-frame clones appear in the TCRdb table, and some are missing; sequencing was by immunoSEQ multiplex PCR. The sample yields about 120,000 clones, of which the top ten take up approximately 1.8%. V was clipped by 3 bases and J by 5 bases, with 10 bases between them. The CDR3 totals 13 residues. Per the germline V gene, CDR1 is SGHTA and CDR2 is FQGTGA. The chain combines TRBV7-3 with TRBJ2-5; tentatively, D is TRBD1 (5 bases). The receptor's source is a man in his late teens or twenties in good health and CMV-seronegative. The sample comprised PBMCs. The CDR3 DNA reads TGTGCCAGCAGCTTCGGCCCAGGGGAGACCCAGTACTTC. Protein sequence: CASSFGPGETQYF.